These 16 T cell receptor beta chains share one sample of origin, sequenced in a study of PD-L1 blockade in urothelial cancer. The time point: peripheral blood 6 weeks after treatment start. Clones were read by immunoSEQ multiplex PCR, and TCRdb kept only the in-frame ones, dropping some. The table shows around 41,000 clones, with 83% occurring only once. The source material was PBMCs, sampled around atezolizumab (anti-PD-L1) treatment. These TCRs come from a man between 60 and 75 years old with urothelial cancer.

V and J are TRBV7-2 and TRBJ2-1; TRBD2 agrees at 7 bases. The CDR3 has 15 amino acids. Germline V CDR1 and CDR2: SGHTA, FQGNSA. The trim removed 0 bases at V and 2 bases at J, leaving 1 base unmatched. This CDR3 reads CASSLAGGTYNEQFF. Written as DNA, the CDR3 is TGTGCCAGCAGCTTAGCCGGGGGGACCTACAATGAGCAGTTCTTC.

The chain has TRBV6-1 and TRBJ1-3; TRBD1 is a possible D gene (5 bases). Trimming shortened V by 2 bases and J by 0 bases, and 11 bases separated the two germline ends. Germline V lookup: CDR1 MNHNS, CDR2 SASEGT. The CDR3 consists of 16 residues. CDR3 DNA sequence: TGTGCCAGCAGTGAATATGGGGCGGACTCTGGAAACACCATATATTTT. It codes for CASSEYGADSGNTIYF.

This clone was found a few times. The CDR3 is CASSESVYTPRAFF. In DNA, the CDR3 is TGCGCCAGCAGTGAGTCCGTGTATACCCCGCGAGCTTTCTTT. This chain links TRBV10-2 with TRBJ1-1; D uncertain. The V gene lost 0 bases and the J gene lost 10 bases, with 15 bases spanning the gap. The CDR3 has 14 amino acids. Germline CDR1 is WSHSY and CDR2 is SAAADI.

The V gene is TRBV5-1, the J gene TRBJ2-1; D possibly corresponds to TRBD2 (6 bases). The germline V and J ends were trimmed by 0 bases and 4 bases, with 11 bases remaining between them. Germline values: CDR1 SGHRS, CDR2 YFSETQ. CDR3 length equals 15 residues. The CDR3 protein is CASSLGGALYNEQFF. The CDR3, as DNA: TGCGCCAGCAGCTTGGGCGGGGCCCTATACAATGAGCAGTTCTTC.

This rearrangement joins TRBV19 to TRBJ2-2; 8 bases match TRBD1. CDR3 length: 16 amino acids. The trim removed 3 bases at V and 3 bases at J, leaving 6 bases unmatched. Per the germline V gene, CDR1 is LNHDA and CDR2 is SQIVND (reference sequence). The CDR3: CASSIAAQGDTGELFF. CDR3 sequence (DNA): TGTGCCAGTAGTATCGCCGCACAGGGGGACACCGGGGAGCTGTTTTTT.

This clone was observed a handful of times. CDR3 DNA sequence: TGTGCCAGCAGTTACTCGGGTGACAGAAATTCACCCCTCCACTTT. Residues: CASSYSGDRNSPLHF. The chain has TRBV6-5 and TRBJ1-6; TRBD1 is a possible D gene (5 bases). Trimming took off 0 bases at V and 7 bases at J, with 10 bases between the two ends. CDR1 is MNHEY and CDR2 is SVGAGI in the germline V gene. CDR3 size: 15 residues.

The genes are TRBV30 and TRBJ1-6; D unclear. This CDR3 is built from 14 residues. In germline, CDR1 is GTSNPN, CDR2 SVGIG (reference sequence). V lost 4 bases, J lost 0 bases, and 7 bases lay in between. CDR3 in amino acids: CAWTVSSYNSPLHF. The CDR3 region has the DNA TGTGCCTGGACCGTGAGCTCCTATAATTCACCCCTCCACTTT.

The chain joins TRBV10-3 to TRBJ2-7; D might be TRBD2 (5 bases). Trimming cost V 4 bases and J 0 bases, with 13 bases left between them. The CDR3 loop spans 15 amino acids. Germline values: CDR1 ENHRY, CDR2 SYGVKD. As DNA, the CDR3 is TGTGCCATCAGTGGTCGGGCGGGTAGCTCCTACGAGCAGTACTTC. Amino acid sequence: CAISGRAGSSYEQYF.

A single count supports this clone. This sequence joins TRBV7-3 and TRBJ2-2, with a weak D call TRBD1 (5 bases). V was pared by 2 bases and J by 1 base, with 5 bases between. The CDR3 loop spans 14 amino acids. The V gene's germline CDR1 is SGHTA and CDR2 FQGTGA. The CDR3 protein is CASSLGQNTGELFF. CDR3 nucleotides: TGTGCCAGCAGCTTAGGACAGAACACCGGGGAGCTGTTTTTT.

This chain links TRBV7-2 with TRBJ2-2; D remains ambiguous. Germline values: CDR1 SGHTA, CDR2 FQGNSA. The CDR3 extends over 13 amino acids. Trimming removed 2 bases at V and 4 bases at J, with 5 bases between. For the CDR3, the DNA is TGTGCCAGCAGCTTACAGGTCACCGGGGAGCTGTTTTTT. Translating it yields CASSLQVTGELFF.

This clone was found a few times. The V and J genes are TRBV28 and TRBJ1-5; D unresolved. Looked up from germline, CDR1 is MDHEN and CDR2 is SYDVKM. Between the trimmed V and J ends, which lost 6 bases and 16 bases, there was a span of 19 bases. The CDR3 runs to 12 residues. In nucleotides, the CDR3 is TGTGCCAGCAGCATAACAGAGTGGGTCCCACATTTT. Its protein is CASSITEWVPHF.

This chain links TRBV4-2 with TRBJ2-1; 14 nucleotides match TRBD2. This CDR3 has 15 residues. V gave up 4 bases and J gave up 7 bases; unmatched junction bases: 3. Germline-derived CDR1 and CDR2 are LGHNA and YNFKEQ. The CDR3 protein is CASSRRLAGGNEQFF. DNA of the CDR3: TGTGCCAGCAGCCGCCGACTAGCGGGGGGGAATGAGCAGTTCTTC.

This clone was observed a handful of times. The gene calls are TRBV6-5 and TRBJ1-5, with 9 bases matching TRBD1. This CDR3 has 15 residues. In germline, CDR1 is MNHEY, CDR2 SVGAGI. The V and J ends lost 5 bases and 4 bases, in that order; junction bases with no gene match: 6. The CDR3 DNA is TGTGCCAGCAGTCCACAGGGGGCGCCGAATCAGCCCCAGCATTTT. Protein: CASSPQGAPNQPQHF.

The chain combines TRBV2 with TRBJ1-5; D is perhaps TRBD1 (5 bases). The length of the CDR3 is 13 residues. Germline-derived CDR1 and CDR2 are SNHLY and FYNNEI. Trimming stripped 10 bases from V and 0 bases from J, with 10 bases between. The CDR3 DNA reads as TGTGCCACCGCCAGGGATAGCAATCAGCCCCAGCATTTT. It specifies CATARDSNQPQHF.

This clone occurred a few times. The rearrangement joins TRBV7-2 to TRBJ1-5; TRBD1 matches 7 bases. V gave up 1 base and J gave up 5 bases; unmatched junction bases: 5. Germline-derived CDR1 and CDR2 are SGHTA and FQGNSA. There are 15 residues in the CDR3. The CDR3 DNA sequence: TGTGCCAGCAGCTTAGAGGCAACAGGGGATCAGCCCCAGCATTTT. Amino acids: CASSLEATGDQPQHF.

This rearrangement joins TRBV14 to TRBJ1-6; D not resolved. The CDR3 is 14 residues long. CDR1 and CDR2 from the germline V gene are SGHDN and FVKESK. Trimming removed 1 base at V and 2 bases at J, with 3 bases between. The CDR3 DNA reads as TGTGCCAGCAGCCAAGGGCCCTATAATTCACCCCTCCACTTT. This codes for CASSQGPYNSPLHF. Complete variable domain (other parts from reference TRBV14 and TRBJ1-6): EAGVTQFPSHSVIEKGQTVTLRCDPISGHDNLYWYRRVMGKEIKFLLHFVKESKQDESGMPNNRFLAERTGGTYSTLKVQPAELEDSGVYFCASSQGPYNSPLHFGNGTRLTVT.